This T cell receptor beta chain was retrieved from a study of T cell responses to AZD1222 COVID-19 vaccine. General study findings and limits: Clonal diversity was possibly underestimated, and white British individuals and females predominated among donors. With two AZD1222 doses given, Spike-specific TCR breadth and depth both rose. Seropositive at baseline were only a handful of AZD1222 recipients.

As for this clone: Antigen: not known.

The V gene lost 0 bases and the J gene lost 3 bases, with 10 bases spanning the gap. The CDR3 is 15 amino acids. Germline-derived CDR1 and CDR2 are SGDLS and YYNGEE. The assay was immunoSEQ multiplex PCR, and TCRdb's table has in-frame clones only and misses some. The sample records about 150,000 clones, roughly 90% being singletons. The receptor was isolated from an adult in good health. This sequence joins TRBV9 and TRBJ2-1, with TRBD2 as a possible D gene (6 bases). The sample in question was peripheral blood, obtained on day 0 of AZD1222 vaccination. CDR3: CASSVGGGFYNEQFF. The DNA for the CDR3 is TGTGCCAGCAGCGTAGGAGGAGGGTTCTACAATGAGCAGTTCTTC.